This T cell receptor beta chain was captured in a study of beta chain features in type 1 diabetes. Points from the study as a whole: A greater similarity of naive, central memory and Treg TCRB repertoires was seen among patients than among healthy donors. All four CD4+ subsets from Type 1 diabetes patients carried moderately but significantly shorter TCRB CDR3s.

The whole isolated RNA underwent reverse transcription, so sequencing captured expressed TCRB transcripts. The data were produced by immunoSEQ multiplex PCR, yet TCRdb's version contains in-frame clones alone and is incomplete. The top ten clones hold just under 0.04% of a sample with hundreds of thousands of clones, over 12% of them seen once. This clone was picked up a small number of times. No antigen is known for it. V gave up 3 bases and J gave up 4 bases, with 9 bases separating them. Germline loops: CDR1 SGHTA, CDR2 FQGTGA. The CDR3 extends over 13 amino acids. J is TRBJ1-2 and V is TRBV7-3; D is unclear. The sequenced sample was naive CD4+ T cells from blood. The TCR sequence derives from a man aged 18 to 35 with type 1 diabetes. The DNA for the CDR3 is TGTGCCAGCAGCTTTGAAGGAACCTATGGCTACACCTTC. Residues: CASSFEGTYGYTF.